The 11 T cell receptor beta chains given below trace back to one sample, sequenced in a study of spatial heterogeneity in lung cancer. Time point reported: sample taken at primary tumor resection. From tumor, nontumor lung or frozen PBMC, whole RNA was taken unsorted for sequencing. TCRdb reanalysed the 5' RACE reads using MiXCR and keeps one entry per CDR3 protein. This table has 20,000 to 30,000 distinct CDR3 sequences, roughly 4.5% appearing once. This sample comprised PBMCs, obtained at surgery. These receptors all stem from a male donor with early-stage non-small cell lung cancer.

This clonotype showed up many times. The chain employs TRBV7-2 and TRBJ2-5; D gene ambiguous. Germline CDR1 SGHTA, CDR2 FQGNSA. The ends were cut back, 1 base at V and 1 base at J, with 10 bases in the middle. The CDR3 is 15 residues long. CDR3 residues: CASSLGAAFQETQYF. The CDR3 DNA follows: TGTGCCAGCAGCTTAGGGGCAGCCTTCCAAGAGACCCAGTACTTC.

This clonotype was seen ten or more times. This chain joins TRBV7-2 and TRBJ1-2; D is unclear. This CDR3 is built from 16 residues. V was cut by 3 bases and J by 4 bases, with 18 bases left in between. Looked up from germline, CDR1 is SGHTA and CDR2 is FQGNSA. The CDR3 DNA is TGTGCCAGCAGCTTTGGAGGGTCGGTTCGTGCCTATGGCTACACCTTC. Its protein product is CASSFGGSVRAYGYTF.

This clonotype was found many times. The V gene is TRBV28, the J gene TRBJ1-2; D call uncertain. The CDR3 is 13 residues long. The V end was cut by 2 bases, the J end by 1 base, with 5 bases between. Germline V gene sequence: CDR1 MDHEN, CDR2 SYDVKM. CDR3 in DNA: TGTGCCAGCAGTTTAGTCAGTAACTATGGCTACACCTTC. It translates to CASSLVSNYGYTF.

Ten or more counts support this clonotype. The chain carries TRBV11-2 and TRBJ2-5, with D possibly TRBD2 on 5 matching bases. The CDR3 is 15 residues long. V was trimmed by 3 bases and J by 1 base, leaving 12 bases between them. Germline V gene data show CDR1 as SGHAT and CDR2 as FQNNGV. The CDR3 DNA reads TGTGCCAGCAGCTTCGGGGAAGCGTCCCAAGAGACCCAGTACTTC. Translating gives CASSFGEASQETQYF.

Many counts were recorded for this clonotype. The chain links TRBV5-1 to TRBJ1-4; possible D gene TRBD1, 6 bases. This CDR3 region has 15 residues. V was clipped by 0 bases and J by 6 bases, with 12 bases between them. Germline CDR1 reads SGHRS; CDR2 reads YFSETQ. DNA of the CDR3: TGCGCCAGCAGCTTGGCCCCAGGGGCCGATGAAAAACTGTTTTTT. This codes for CASSLAPGADEKLFF.

In its sample, this clonotype was seen many times. V gene TRBV7-9 combines with J gene TRBJ2-7; a possible D gene is TRBD2 (7 bases). This CDR3 is 15 amino acids long. Germline CDR1 is SEHNR and CDR2 is FQNEAQ (reference sequence). With 8 bases removed from V and 3 bases from J, the gap between germline ends came to 20 bases. In DNA form, the CDR3 reads TGTGCCAGCTCTAGCGGAGGGGGGGAGTTCTACGAGCAGTACTTC. Translation: CASSSGGGEFYEQYF.

This clonotype was found many times. V gene TRBV4-2 combines with J gene TRBJ1-2, with D hard to call. V lost 1 base and J lost 1, with 7 bases in between. Germline CDR1 and CDR2: LGHNA and YNFKEQ. This CDR3 region has 14 residues. Here the CDR3 DNA reads TGTGCCAGCAGCCAAGCCCAGAATAACTATGGCTACACCTTC. Its protein product is CASSQAQNNYGYTF.

V is TRBV5-1 and J is TRBJ2-7; TRBD2 is a possible D gene (5 bases). The CDR3 consists of 13 residues. Germline-derived CDR1 and CDR2 are SGHRS and YFSETQ. Deletions cut 7 bases from V and 2 bases from J, with 13 bases between. CDR3 in DNA: TGCGCCAGCTCTAGGACGGAGGCCTACGAGCAGTACTTC. This translates into CASSRTEAYEQYF.

This clonotype was counted a few times. This sequence joins TRBV28 and TRBJ2-7; 7 bases are a match to TRBD2. V shed 6 bases and J 0 bases; nucleotides not matched to a gene: 8. Germline-derived CDR1 and CDR2 are MDHEN and SYDVKM. The CDR3 covers 15 residues. This chain's CDR3 is CASSNAPGGSYEQYF. The CDR3 nucleotides are TGTGCCAGCAGCAACGCCCCGGGGGGCTCCTACGAGCAGTACTTC. Full variable domain (outside the CDR3, taken from reference TRBV28 and TRBJ2-7): DVKVTQSSRYLVKRTGEKVFLECVQDMDHENMFWYRQDPGLGLRLIYFSYDVKMKEKGDIPEGYSVSREKKERFSLILESASTNQTSMYLCASSNAPGGSYEQYFGPGTRLTVT.

This clonotype was found many times. The V and J genes are TRBV4-3 and TRBJ2-6; TRBD1 agrees at 11 bases. The CDR3 runs 17 residues. Germline V gene data show CDR1 as LGHNA and CDR2 as YSLEER. V was pared by 4 bases and J by 4 bases, with 6 bases of the junction left unmatched. CDR3 bases: TGCGCCAGCAGCCCGGGACAGGGGGTGAGGGGGGCCAACGTCCTGACTTTC. Translating gives CASSPGQGVRGANVLTF.

This clonotype was detected ten times or more. In nucleotides, the CDR3 is TGTGCCAGCAGCCTCGGGACTAGCGGGTTCCAAGAGACCCAGTACTTC. Residues: CASSLGTSGFQETQYF. This rearrangement joins TRBV7-2 to TRBJ2-5, with TRBD2 matching 12 bases. Trimming removed 5 bases from V and 1 base from J; junction bases left unmatched: 5. The CDR3 sequence is 16 residues long. Germline V CDR1 and CDR2: SGHTA, FQGNSA.